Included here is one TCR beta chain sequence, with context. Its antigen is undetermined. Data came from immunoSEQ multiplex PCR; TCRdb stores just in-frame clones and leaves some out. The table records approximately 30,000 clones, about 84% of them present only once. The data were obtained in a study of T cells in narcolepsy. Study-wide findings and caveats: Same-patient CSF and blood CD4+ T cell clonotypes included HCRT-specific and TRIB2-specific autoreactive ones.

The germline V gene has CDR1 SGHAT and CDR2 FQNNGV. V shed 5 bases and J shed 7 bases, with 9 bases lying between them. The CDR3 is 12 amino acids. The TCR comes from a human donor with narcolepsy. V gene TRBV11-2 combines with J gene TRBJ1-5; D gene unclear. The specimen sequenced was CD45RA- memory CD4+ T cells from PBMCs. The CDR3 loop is CASSLLGQPQHF. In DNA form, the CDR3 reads TGTGCCAGCAGCCTATTGGGCCAGCCCCAGCATTTT.